Following are 20 T cell receptor beta chains from one sample sequenced in a study of beta chain features in type 1 diabetes. Every isolated RNA sample was fully reverse transcribed, so sequencing captured expressed TCRB transcripts. Measured with immunoSEQ multiplex PCR; TCRdb has only the in-frame clones, and not every one. Of some 150,000 clones listed, 40% to 60% are singletons. Sequenced input: Tregs from blood. The receptors shown here come from a man younger than 30 in good health.

The chain couples TRBV6-6 to TRBJ2-3; no clear D. Trimming took off 0 bases at V and 7 bases at J, with 14 bases between the two ends. CDR1 MNHNY and CDR2 SVGAGI come from the germline V gene (reference sequence). CDR3 length equals 15 residues. CDR3 protein: CASSYSRPTENTQYF. The CDR3 nucleotides read TGTGCCAGCAGTTACTCGAGGCCTACCGAGAATACGCAGTATTTT.

The gene calls are TRBV9 and TRBJ2-1; 11 bases agree with TRBD2. The ends lost 1 base at V and 0 bases at J; junction bases unmatched: 9. The CDR3 runs 19 residues. The germline gives CDR1 SGDLS, CDR2 YYNGEE. CDR3 sequence (DNA): TGTGCCAGCAGCGTACCGACTAGCGGGGCGCACAGCTCCTACAATGAGCAGTTCTTC. Encoded protein: CASSVPTSGAHSSYNEQFF.

The V and J genes are TRBV19 and TRBJ1-4; D not resolved. The V gene lost 7 bases and the J gene lost 7 bases, with 19 bases spanning the gap. CDR1 LNHDA and CDR2 SQIVND come from the germline V gene (reference sequence). This CDR3 spans 15 amino acids. The CDR3 coding sequence is TGTGCCAGTACCCCAAGGCGGATCCCGGGTGAAAAACTGTTTTTT. The encoded protein is CASTPRRIPGEKLFF.

The chain links TRBV4-2 to TRBJ2-5; D is unclear. V was clipped by 1 base and J by 8 bases, with 5 bases between them. The germline CDR1 and CDR2 sequences are LGHNA and YNFKEQ. The CDR3 loop spans 11 amino acids. The CDR3 DNA is TGTGCCAGCAGCCAAGCATCCACCCAGTACTTC. Its translation is CASSQASTQYF.

This rearrangement joins TRBV5-6 to TRBJ2-3; 8 nucleotides agree with TRBD2. The ends lost 5 bases at V and 0 bases at J; junction bases unmatched: 14. Germline CDR1 SGHDT, CDR2 YYEEEE. The length of the CDR3 is 18 residues. CDR3 coding DNA: TGTGCCAGCAGTGCGGGGGGCACCCCCTCCAGTAGCACAGATACGCAGTATTTT. It translates to CASSAGGTPSSSTDTQYF. Complete variable domain (other parts from reference TRBV5-6 and TRBJ2-3): DAGVTQSPTHLIKTRGQQVTLRCSPKSGHDTVSWYQQALGQGPQFIFQYYEEEERQRGNFPDRFSGHQFPNYSSELNVNALLLGDSALYLCASSAGGTPSSSTDTQYFGPGTRLTVL.

This clone has only one observation. The chain uses TRBV9 and TRBJ2-3; D is uncertain. The germline gives CDR1 SGDLS, CDR2 YYNGEE. V lost 2 bases, J lost 0 bases, and 4 bases lay in between. This CDR3 region has 13 residues. DNA of the CDR3: TGTGCCAGCAGCGTGTCTAGCACAGATACGCAGTATTTT. It is translated as CASSVSSTDTQYF.

The chain uses TRBV4-2 and TRBJ2-7, with 15 nucleotides matching TRBD2. J lost 7 bases, V lost 0 bases, and 4 bases had no gene match. The CDR3 covers 16 residues. Per germline, CDR1 LGHNA and CDR2 YNFKEQ. CDR3 amino acids: CASSQERGLAGGEQYF. The CDR3 coding sequence is TGTGCCAGCAGCCAAGAAAGGGGACTAGCGGGAGGAGAGCAGTACTTC.

This clone was seen a few times. The genes are TRBV7-9 and TRBJ2-2, with TRBD1 matching over 8 bases. This CDR3 has 14 residues. Losses at the gene ends were 6 bases for V and 7 bases for J; bases not matched to a gene: 7. Germline V gene lookup returns CDR1 SEHNR and CDR2 FQNEAQ (reference sequence). This CDR3 is CASRAQGAGGELFF. The CDR3 bases are TGTGCCAGCAGGGCCCAGGGGGCTGGCGGGGAGCTGTTTTTT.

This clone has more than one count but fewer than ten. This chain uses TRBV6-5 with TRBJ2-1; D possibly corresponds to TRBD1 (5 bases). The CDR3 extends over 14 amino acids. V dropped 2 bases and J dropped 3 bases, with 8 bases sitting between them. Germline-derived CDR1 and CDR2 are MNHEY and SVGAGI. The DNA for the CDR3 is TGTGCCAGCAGTTACGTAGACAGCTACAATGAGCAGTTCTTC. Amino acid sequence: CASSYVDSYNEQFF.

The rearrangement links TRBV19 to TRBJ2-3; maybe TRBD1 (6 bases). Between the trimmed V and J ends, which lost 3 bases and 3 bases, there was a span of 13 bases. The CDR3 runs to 15 residues. CDR1 and CDR2 from the germline V gene are LNHDA and SQIVND (reference sequence). This CDR3 is CASSIVGAGTDTQYF. The CDR3 bases are TGTGCCAGTAGTATCGTGGGGGCCGGGACAGATACGCAGTATTTT.

This clone has more than one count but fewer than ten. The CDR3 reads CASSLSGNPYNEQFF. The CDR3, as DNA: TGCGCCAGCAGCTTATCAGGGAATCCCTACAATGAGCAGTTCTTC. V usage is TRBV5-1 and J usage is TRBJ2-1; TRBD1 might be the D (5 bases). The CDR3 totals 15 residues. Germline V CDR1 and CDR2: SGHRS, YFSETQ. Trimming left V 2 bases short and J 2 bases short, with 11 bases between.

The gene calls are TRBV9 and TRBJ1-1, with D unresolved. The CDR3 consists of 14 residues. CDR1 SGDLS and CDR2 YYNGEE come from the germline V gene. Deletions cut 5 bases from V and 1 base from J, with 12 bases between. Here the CDR3 reads CASSPWATNTEAFF. DNA for the CDR3: TGTGCCAGCAGTCCCTGGGCGACGAACACTGAAGCTTTCTTT.

The rearrangement uses TRBV19 and TRBJ1-4, with 9 bases lining up with TRBD1. This CDR3 is built from 15 residues. Germline loops: CDR1 LNHDA, CDR2 SQIVND (reference sequence). Trimming took 1 base from V and 4 from J; bases not matched to a gene: 1. The CDR3 region has the DNA TGTGCCAGTAGTATAGCGGGACAGGGTAATGAAAAACTGTTTTTT. Encoded protein: CASSIAGQGNEKLFF.

V and J are TRBV7-2 and TRBJ2-1; the match to TRBD2 covers 9 bases. Germline assignment: CDR1 SGHTA and CDR2 FQGNSA. Losses at the gene ends were 6 bases for V and 8 bases for J; bases not matched to a gene: 14. This CDR3 spans 16 amino acids. This CDR3 reads CASRKGGVAGVHEQFF. The CDR3 DNA sequence: TGTGCCAGCAGAAAGGGGGGAGTAGCGGGAGTTCATGAGCAGTTCTTC.

The DNA of the CDR3 is TGTGCCAGCAGTTACTCCGGGACAGGCAGAGGAGCTTTCTTT. This translates into CASSYSGTGRGAFF. This chain links TRBV6-6 with TRBJ1-1; 8 positions agree with TRBD1. The V and J ends lost 0 bases and 10 bases, in that order; junction bases with no gene match: 7. This CDR3 is 14 amino acids long. The germline CDR1 and CDR2 sequences are MNHNY and SVGAGI (reference sequence).

The V and J genes are TRBV14 and TRBJ2-5, with D possibly TRBD1 on 6 matching bases. The germline CDR1 and CDR2 sequences are SGHDN and FVKESK. CDR3 length: 15 amino acids. V was shortened by 2 bases and J by 9 bases, with 19 bases between the two germline ends. The CDR3 region has the DNA TGTGCCAGCAGCCAAACTGACAGGCCGGATTCGGCCCAGTACTTC. Protein sequence: CASSQTDRPDSAQYF.

Remarks on this clone: The sample carries other DNA sequences with the same CDR3. The V call is TRBV18, the J call TRBJ2-7, with 10 bases that match TRBD1. Germline V gene lookup returns CDR1 KGHSH and CDR2 LQKENI. Unmatched junction bases numbered 2, after V lost 2 bases and J lost 4 bases. This CDR3 has 14 amino acids. CDR3 loop: CASSPVDRGYEQYF. CDR3 bases: TGTGCCAGCTCACCAGTGGACAGGGGGTACGAGCAGTACTTC.

The rearrangement uses TRBV11-2 and TRBJ2-5; maybe TRBD1 (7 bases). The J call is uncertain, as TRBJ2-7 better fits the DNA end. Germline loops: CDR1 SGHAT, CDR2 FQNNGV. The CDR3 is made up of 14 amino acids. The CDR3 coding sequence is TGTGCCAGCAGTAAGCAGGGGGGTTCCTACGAGCAGTACTTC. Its translation: CASSKQGGSYEQYF.

The chain joins TRBV18 to TRBJ2-1; D perhaps matches TRBD1 (5 bases). This CDR3 has 13 residues. V dropped 6 bases and J dropped 4 bases, with 10 bases sitting between them. Per germline, CDR1 KGHSH and CDR2 LQKENI. CDR3 in amino acids: CASSSTVYNEQFF. In DNA form, the CDR3 reads TGTGCCAGCTCTTCGACAGTGTACAATGAGCAGTTCTTC.

This clone has just a few counts. The rearrangement uses TRBV7-6 and TRBJ2-1; 11 bases agree with TRBD2. CDR3 length equals 15 residues. Trimming removed 4 bases from V and 4 bases from J; junction bases left unmatched: 3. Germline V gene data show CDR1 as SGHVS and CDR2 as FNYEAQ. The CDR3 loop reads CASSSGLAVYNEQFF. CDR3 nucleotide sequence: TGTGCCAGCAGCTCGGGACTAGCGGTTTACAATGAGCAGTTCTTC.